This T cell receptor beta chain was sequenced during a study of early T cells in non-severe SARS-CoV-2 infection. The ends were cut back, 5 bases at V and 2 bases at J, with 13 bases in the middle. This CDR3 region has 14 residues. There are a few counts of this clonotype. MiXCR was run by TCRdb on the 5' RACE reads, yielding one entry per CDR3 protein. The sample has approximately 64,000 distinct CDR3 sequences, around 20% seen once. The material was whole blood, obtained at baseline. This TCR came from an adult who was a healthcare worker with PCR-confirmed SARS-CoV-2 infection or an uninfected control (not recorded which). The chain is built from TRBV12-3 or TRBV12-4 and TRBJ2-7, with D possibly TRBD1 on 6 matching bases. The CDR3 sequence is CASSETGSPYEQYF. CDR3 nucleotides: TGTGCCAGCAGTGAGACAGGTTCCCCCTACGAGCAGTACTTC.